These 18 T cell receptor beta chains came from one sample sequenced in a study of identical twins. TCRdb recomputed calls from the 5' RACE reads with MiXCR, one row per CDR3 protein. The repertoire holds about 470,000 distinct CDR3 sequences, with roughly 24% as singletons. The same data also went into a second study, on T cells expressing NK-cell markers.

Source material: CD4+ T cells sorted from blood. All receptors derive from a woman aged 18-30 years in good health.

V usage is TRBV7-2 and J usage is TRBJ2-1; TRBD2 matches 11 bases. Germline V gene data show CDR1 as SGHTA and CDR2 as FQGNSA. The CDR3 loop spans 15 amino acids. The V gene end was trimmed by 2 bases and the J gene end by 12 bases; junction bases not matched to a gene: 9. The CDR3 loop is CASSLRGLAVEGQFF. DNA for the CDR3: TGTGCCAGCAGCTTAAGGGGACTAGCGGTAGAGGGGCAGTTCTTC.

This chain uses TRBV12-3 or TRBV12-4 with TRBJ2-3, with D perhaps matching TRBD1 or TRBD2 (5 bases each). The V end was cut by 11 bases, the J end by 0 bases, with 15 bases between. The CDR3 is 14 residues long. The CDR3, as DNA: TGTGCCTCATCGAGGGGTGCTAGCACAGATACGCAGTATTTT. It is translated as CASSRGASTDTQYF.

Here the CDR3 DNA reads TGTGCCAGCAGGAATCCCAGACAGGGGGCGTCGGGGAGTGAGCAGTTCTTC. It yields the protein CASRNPRQGASGSEQFF. The rearrangement joins TRBV6-1 to TRBJ2-1; TRBD1 agrees at 10 bases. The trim removed 6 bases at V and 9 bases at J, leaving 17 bases unmatched. CDR1 is MNHNS and CDR2 is SASEGT in the germline V gene. CDR3 size: 17 residues.

A few counts support this clonotype. The chain links TRBV5-1 to TRBJ2-1; the match to TRBD1 covers 9 bases. J gave up 9 bases and V 4 bases, and 14 bases lay outside the gene matches. The CDR3 loop spans 16 amino acids. The germline V gene has CDR1 SGHRS and CDR2 YFSETQ. CDR3 bases: TGCGCCAGCAGCCCACCCAAGGGGACAGGGTTTATTGAGCAGTTCTTC. Translated: CASSPPKGTGFIEQFF. Complete variable domain (other parts from reference TRBV5-1 and TRBJ2-1): KAGVTQTPRYLIKTRGQQVTLSCSPISGHRSVSWYQQTPGQGLQFLFEYFSETQRNKGNFPGRFSGRQFSNSRSEMNVSTLELGDSALYLCASSPPKGTGFIEQFFGPGTRLTVL.

This clonotype has more than one count but fewer than ten. The V call is TRBV7-2, the J call TRBJ1-1; 11 bases agree with TRBD1. V gave up 4 bases and J gave up 3 bases; unmatched junction bases: 4. The CDR3 length is 15 residues. From germline, CDR1 is SGHTA and CDR2 FQGNSA. CDR3 nucleotides: TGTGCCAGCAGCTCCTGGGACAGGGGGTACACTGAAGCTTTCTTT. This codes for CASSSWDRGYTEAFF.

This clonotype was counted only a few times. This chain links TRBV5-1 with TRBJ1-4; D gene unclear. Trimming pared 2 bases from V and 4 bases from J, leaving 9 bases between. The CDR3 is made up of 14 amino acids. Germline assignment: CDR1 SGHRS and CDR2 YFSETQ. In nucleotides, the CDR3 is TGCGCCAGCAGCTTTGTGGGTAGTAATGAAAAACTGTTTTTT. It specifies CASSFVGSNEKLFF.

V usage is TRBV12-3 or TRBV12-4 and J usage is TRBJ2-5; D gene unclear. Trimming cost V 3 bases and J 3 bases, with 5 bases left between them. This CDR3 contains 12 residues. Here the CDR3 DNA reads TGTGCCAGCAGTTTTCAGGAAGAGACCCAGTACTTC. Translated: CASSFQEETQYF.

The V call is TRBV5-1, the J call TRBJ2-1; TRBD2 agrees at 7 bases. Germline CDR1 reads SGHRS; CDR2 reads YFSETQ. Trimming at V came to 3 bases and at J to 4 bases, leaving 7 bases not matched to a gene. The CDR3 loop spans 15 amino acids. The CDR3 is CASSYSGYGYNEQFF. CDR3 bases: TGCGCCAGCAGCTATAGCGGGTATGGGTACAATGAGCAGTTCTTC.

The genes are TRBV14 and TRBJ2-3, with 8 bases fitting TRBD2. CDR3 length: 15 amino acids. J gave up 2 bases and V 5 bases, and 6 bases lay outside the gene matches. Germline CDR1 SGHDN, CDR2 FVKESK. Here the CDR3 DNA reads TGTGCCAGCAGCGCCCGACTAGCGCCCACAGATACGCAGTATTTT. Residues: CASSARLAPTDTQYF. Full variable domain (rest looked up from reference TRBV14 and TRBJ2-3): EAGVTQFPSHSVIEKGQTVTLRCDPISGHDNLYWYRRVMGKEIKFLLHFVKESKQDESGMPNNRFLAERTGGTYSTLKVQPAELEDSGVYFCASSARLAPTDTQYFGPGTRLTVL.

This chain joins TRBV10-3 and TRBJ2-1, with D tentatively TRBD2 (5 bases). V gave up 6 bases and J gave up 3 bases, with 12 bases separating them. The CDR3 consists of 14 residues. Germline CDR1 is ENHRY and CDR2 is SYGVKD. The CDR3 DNA follows: TGTGCCATCAGATTGGACTTGAACTACAATGAGCAGTTCTTC. Protein sequence: CAIRLDLNYNEQFF.

This clonotype was seen more than once but under ten times. The V gene is TRBV12-3 or TRBV12-4, the J gene TRBJ2-1; D is possibly TRBD1 or TRBD2 (5 bases each). The CDR3 contains 15 residues. The germline V and J ends were trimmed by 3 bases and 5 bases, with 14 bases remaining between them. CDR3 protein: CASSLSRGVDNEQFF. The CDR3 bases are TGTGCCAGCAGTTTGTCGAGAGGGGTGGACAATGAGCAGTTCTTC.

The chain is built from TRBV3-1 and TRBJ1-6; D gene ambiguous. The germline V gene has CDR1 LGHDT and CDR2 YNNKEL (reference sequence). This CDR3 is built from 12 residues. The V end lost 4 bases, the J end lost 8 bases, and 6 bases lay between the germline ends. The CDR3 spells CASSRTDSPLHF. The DNA of the CDR3 is TGTGCCAGCAGCCGAACGGATTCACCCCTCCACTTT. Looking up the rest from reference TRBV3-1 and TRBJ1-6 gives the full variable domain: DTAVSQTPKYLVTQMGNDKSIKCEQNLGHDTMYWYKQDSKKFLKIMFSYNNKELIINETVPNRFSPKSPDKAHLNLHINSLELGDSAVYFCASSRTDSPLHFGNGTRLTVT.

The V call is TRBV7-9, the J call TRBJ2-7, with 9 bases that match TRBD2. This CDR3 contains 17 residues. Germline V CDR1 and CDR2: SEHNR, FQNEAQ (reference sequence). V was pared by 5 bases and J by 3 bases, with 14 bases of the junction left unmatched. The CDR3 protein is CASSLGTSLTLLYEQYF. CDR3 DNA: TGTGCCAGCAGCCTAGGGACTAGCCTTACCTTACTCTACGAGCAGTACTTC.

The chain has TRBV11-3 and TRBJ1-1, with no clear D. Trimming removed 1 base at V and 2 bases at J, with 11 bases between. This CDR3 spans 15 amino acids. Germline V gene lookup returns CDR1 SGHNT and CDR2 YENEEA. The CDR3 nucleotides read TGTGCCAGCAGCTTAGTTGGAATCATAAACACTGAAGCTTTCTTT. Translated: CASSLVGIINTEAFF.

This clonotype was observed at least ten times. This rearrangement joins TRBV10-3 to TRBJ2-1; TRBD2 is a possible D gene (5 bases). CDR1 and CDR2 from the germline V gene are ENHRY and SYGVKD. CDR3 length: 16 residues. Trimming cost V 4 bases and J 11 bases, with 24 bases left between them. CDR3 in DNA: TGTGCCATCAGTGCTAGGGATGAGGGCCCAATTGTTAAGCAGTTCTTC. This translates into CAISARDEGPIVKQFF.

This clonotype was counted only a few times. The chain links TRBV5-1 to TRBJ2-3; D might be TRBD2 (5 bases). Germline V gene sequence: CDR1 SGHRS, CDR2 YFSETQ. The CDR3 has 13 residues. Trimming removed 9 bases from V and 0 bases from J, with 11 bases in between. The CDR3: CATGEPSTDTQYF. The DNA of the CDR3 is TGCGCCACCGGGGAGCCGAGCACAGATACGCAGTATTTT.

The chain carries TRBV9 and TRBJ1-1; 9 positions agree with TRBD1. V dropped 4 bases and J dropped 1; count of bases not matched to a gene: 11. Germline V CDR1 and CDR2: SGDLS, YYNGEE. This CDR3 contains 17 residues. DNA for the CDR3: TGTGCCAGCAGCCAAAGAGCGATGGGACAGGGGAACACTGAAGCTTTCTTT. Translated, it gives CASSQRAMGQGNTEAFF. Together with reference TRBV9 and TRBJ1-1, the CDR3 gives the full variable domain: DSGVTQTPKHLITATGQRVTLRCSPRSGDLSVYWYQQSLDQGLQFLIQYYNGEERAKGNILERFSAQQFPDLHSELNLSSLELGDSALYFCASSQRAMGQGNTEAFFGQGTRLTVV.

This clonotype was counted between two and nine times. The rearrangement joins TRBV7-9 to TRBJ1-4; D may be TRBD1 (6 bases). The CDR3 spans 14 residues. V lost 5 bases and J lost 8, with 15 bases in between. The germline CDR1 and CDR2 sequences are SEHNR and FQNEAQ (reference sequence). CDR3 sequence: CASSESGVGEKLFF. CDR3 nucleotides: TGTGCCAGCAGCGAATCAGGGGTCGGAGAAAAACTGTTTTTT.